This paragraph reports one TCR beta chain. Its antigen is as yet unknown. The data were taken from a study of cytomegalovirus exposure and HLA in healthy donors. Findings of the study overall: Most CMV-associated TCR beta chains were later found to appear HLA-restricted. Later analysis revealed greater clonal expansion in HLA-associated TCR beta chains than in equally common others. Researchers reported in a later analysis that a missense DCLRE1C variant was tied to TCR beta V- and J-gene trimming. Diagnosis of cytomegalovirus status made by the classifier reportedly showed high specificity and sensitivity.

PCR employed 60 Vbeta and 13 Jbeta primers. The protocol was immunoSEQ multiplex PCR, while the TCRdb copy is restricted to in-frame clones and leaves out a portion. Of a few hundred thousand clones in the sample, about 80% were seen once. The CDR3 spans 15 residues. The ends were cut back, 4 bases at V and 2 bases at J, with 15 bases in the middle. From germline, CDR1 is MGHDK and CDR2 SYGVNS. This clonotype originated in a woman in her sixties or seventies in good health and CMV-seropositive. The V gene is TRBV25-1, the J gene TRBJ2-7, with D maybe TRBD1 (6 bases). Specimen: PBMCs. CDR3 region: CASSGLDRWAYEQYF. CDR3 in DNA: TGTGCCAGCAGTGGCCTTGACAGGTGGGCCTACGAGCAGTACTTC.